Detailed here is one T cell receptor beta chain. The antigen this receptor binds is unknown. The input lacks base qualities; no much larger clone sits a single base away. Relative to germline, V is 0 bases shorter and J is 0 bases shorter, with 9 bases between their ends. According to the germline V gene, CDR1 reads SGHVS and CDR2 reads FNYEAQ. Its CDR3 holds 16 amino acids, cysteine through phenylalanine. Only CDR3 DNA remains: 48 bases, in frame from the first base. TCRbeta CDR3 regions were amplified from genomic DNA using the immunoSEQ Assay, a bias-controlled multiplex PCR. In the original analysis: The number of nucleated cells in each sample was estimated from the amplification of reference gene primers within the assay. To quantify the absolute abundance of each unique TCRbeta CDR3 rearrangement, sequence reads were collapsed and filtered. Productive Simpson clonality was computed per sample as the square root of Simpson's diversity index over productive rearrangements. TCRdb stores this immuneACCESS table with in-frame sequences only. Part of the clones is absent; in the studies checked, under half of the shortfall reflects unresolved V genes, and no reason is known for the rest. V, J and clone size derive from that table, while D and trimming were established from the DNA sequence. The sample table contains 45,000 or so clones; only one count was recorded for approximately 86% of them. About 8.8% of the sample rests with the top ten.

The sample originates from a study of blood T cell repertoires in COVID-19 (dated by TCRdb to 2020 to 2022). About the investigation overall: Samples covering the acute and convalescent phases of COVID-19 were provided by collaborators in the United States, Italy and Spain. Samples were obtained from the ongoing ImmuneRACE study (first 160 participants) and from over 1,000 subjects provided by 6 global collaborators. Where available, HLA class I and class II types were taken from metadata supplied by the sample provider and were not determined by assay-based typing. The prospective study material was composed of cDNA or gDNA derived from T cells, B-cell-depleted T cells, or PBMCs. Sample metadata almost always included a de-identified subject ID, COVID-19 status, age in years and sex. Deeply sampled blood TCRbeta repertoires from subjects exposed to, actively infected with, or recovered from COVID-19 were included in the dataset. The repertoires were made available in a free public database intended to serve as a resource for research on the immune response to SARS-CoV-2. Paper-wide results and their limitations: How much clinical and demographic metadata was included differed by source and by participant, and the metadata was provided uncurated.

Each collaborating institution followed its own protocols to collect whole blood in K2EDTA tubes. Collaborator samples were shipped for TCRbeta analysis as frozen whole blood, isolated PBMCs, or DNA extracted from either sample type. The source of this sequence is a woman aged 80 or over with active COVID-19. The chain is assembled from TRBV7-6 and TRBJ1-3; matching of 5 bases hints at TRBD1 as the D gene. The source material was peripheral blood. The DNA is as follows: TGTGCCAGCAGCTTAGCTGCCGGACACTCTGGAAACACCATATATTTT. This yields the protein CASSLAAGHSGNTIYF.